The present entry profiles one T cell receptor beta chain with its context. PCR employed 60 Vbeta and 13 Jbeta primers. Clones were read by immunoSEQ multiplex PCR, and TCRdb kept only the in-frame ones, dropping some. Among approximately 75,000 clones listed, about 79% were seen once. These data are taken from a study of cytomegalovirus exposure and HLA in healthy donors. Across the study: Within the Caucasian-associated ancestry cluster were 81% of the roughly 400 genotyped donors.

Losses at the gene ends were 0 bases for V and 2 bases for J; bases not matched to a gene: 5. The V gene's germline CDR1 is MNHNS and CDR2 SASEGT. The CDR3 sequence is 16 residues long. The origin of this receptor is a man aged 65 to 85 in good health and CMV-seropositive. Material for sequencing was PBMCs. The chain has TRBV6-1 and TRBJ2-7, with 9 bases aligning to TRBD2. CDR3 sequence reads: CASSEASGGRAYEQYF. DNA of the CDR3: TGTGCCAGCAGTGAAGCGAGCGGCGGGAGGGCCTACGAGCAGTACTTC.